The clone carrying this TCR beta chain was detected many times. The antigen remains unidentified. The germline gives CDR1 MNHEY, CDR2 SVGAGI. The germline V and J ends were trimmed by 4 bases and 4 bases, with 11 bases remaining between them. This CDR3 is built from 15 residues. TCR beta CDR3 region amplification was performed from RNA transcripts. The TCR CDR3 was amplified in a first-round RT-PCR using the HTBI primer set. TCRdb fed the multiplex PCR reads into MiXCR, producing one record per CDR3 protein. The sample holds hundreds of thousands of distinct CDR3 sequences, roughly an eighth seen once. Under 3 months was the duration of disease in ophthalmopathy patients, who also had a Clinical Activity Score of at least 3 and a NOSPECS grade of at least 4. Together with thyroid ultrasound, orbital computed tomography, serum thyroxine and TRAb, clinical symptoms were used for diagnoses. The data are from a study of T cells in Graves' hyperthyroidism and ophthalmopathy. Findings and caveats of the study: Most expanded thyroid clonotypes above 0.001 recurred in blood. Through a model of 13 V-J features, ophthalmopathy was separated from stable hyperthyroidism.

J is TRBJ1-6 and V is TRBV6-5; unclear D gene. Sequencing was carried out using blood. The source is a woman in her 40s with Graves' ophthalmopathy. The CDR3 nucleotides read TGTGCCAGCAGTTCTCTCGGCGGTTATAATTCACCCCTCCACTTT. Translated: CASSSLGGYNSPLHF.